This T cell receptor beta chain was sequenced in a study of blood T cell repertoires in COVID-19. V lost 1 base to trimming and J lost 4 bases, with 11 bases between them. Per the germline V gene, CDR1 is LGHDT and CDR2 is YNNKEL (reference sequence). The CDR3 is 15 amino acids. The data were produced by immunoSEQ multiplex PCR, yet TCRdb's version contains in-frame clones alone and is incomplete. In the table there are some 430,000 clones, 90% of which are singletons. Sequences were obtained from PBMCs or T cells enriched from blood (not recorded which). The receptor was derived from a man aged 18 to 30 who had recovered from COVID-19. V gene TRBV3-1 (or the pseudogene TRBV3-2) combines with J gene TRBJ1-3; D may be TRBD1 (5 bases). CDR3 in amino acids: CASSQGSGPGNTIYF. The CDR3, as DNA: TGTGCCAGCAGCCAAGGTTCAGGGCCAGGAAACACCATATATTTT.